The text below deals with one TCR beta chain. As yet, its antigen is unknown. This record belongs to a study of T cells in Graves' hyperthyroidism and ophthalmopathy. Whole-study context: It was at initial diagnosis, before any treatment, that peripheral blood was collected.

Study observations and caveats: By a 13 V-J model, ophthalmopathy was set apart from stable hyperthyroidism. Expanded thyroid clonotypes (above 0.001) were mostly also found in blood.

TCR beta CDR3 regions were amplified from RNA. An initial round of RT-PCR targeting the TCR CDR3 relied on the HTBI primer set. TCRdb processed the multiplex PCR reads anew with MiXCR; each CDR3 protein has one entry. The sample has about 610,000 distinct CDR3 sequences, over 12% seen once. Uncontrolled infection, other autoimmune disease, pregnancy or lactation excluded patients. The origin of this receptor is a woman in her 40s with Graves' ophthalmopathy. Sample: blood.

This CDR3 reads CASSLWAVQETQYF. The CDR3 bases are TGCGCCAGCAGCTTGTGGGCAGTCCAAGAGACCCAGTACTTC. The chain carries TRBV5-1 and TRBJ2-5; no firm D call. This CDR3 spans 14 amino acids. Germline CDR1 reads SGHRS; CDR2 reads YFSETQ. Trimming took off 1 base at V and 1 base at J, with 8 bases between the two ends.